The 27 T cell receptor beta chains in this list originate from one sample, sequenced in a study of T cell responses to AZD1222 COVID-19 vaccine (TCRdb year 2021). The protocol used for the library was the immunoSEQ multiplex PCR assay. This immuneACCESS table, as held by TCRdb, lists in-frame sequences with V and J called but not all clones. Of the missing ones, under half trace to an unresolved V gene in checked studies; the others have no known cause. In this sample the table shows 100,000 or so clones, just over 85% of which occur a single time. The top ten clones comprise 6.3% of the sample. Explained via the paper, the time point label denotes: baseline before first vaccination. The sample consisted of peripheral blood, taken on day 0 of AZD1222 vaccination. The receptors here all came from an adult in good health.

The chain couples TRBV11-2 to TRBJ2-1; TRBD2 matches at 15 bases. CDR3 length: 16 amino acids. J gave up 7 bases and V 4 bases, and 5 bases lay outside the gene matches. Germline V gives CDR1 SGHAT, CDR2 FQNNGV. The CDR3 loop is CASSSGLAGGDNEQFF. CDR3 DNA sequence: TGTGCCAGCAGCTCGGGACTAGCGGGAGGAGATAATGAGCAGTTCTTC. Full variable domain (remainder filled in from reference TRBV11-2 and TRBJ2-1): EAGVAQSPRYKIIEKRQSVAFWCNPISGHATLYWYQQILGQGPKLLIQFQNNGVVDDSQLPKDRFSAERLKGVDSTLKIQPAKLEDSAVYLCASSSGLAGGDNEQFFGPGTRLTVL.

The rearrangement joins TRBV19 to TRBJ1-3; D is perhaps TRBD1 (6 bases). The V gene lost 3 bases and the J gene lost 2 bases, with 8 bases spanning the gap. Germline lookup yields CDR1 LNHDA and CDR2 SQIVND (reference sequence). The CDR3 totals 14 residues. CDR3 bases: TGTGCCAGTAGTATCAGGGGACCTGGAAACACCATATATTTT. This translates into CASSIRGPGNTIYF.

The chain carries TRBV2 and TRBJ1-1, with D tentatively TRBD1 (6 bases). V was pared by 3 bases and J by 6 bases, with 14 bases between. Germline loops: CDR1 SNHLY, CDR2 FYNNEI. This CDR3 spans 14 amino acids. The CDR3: CASSDPGGRAEAFF. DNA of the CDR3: TGTGCCAGCAGTGATCCCGGGGGCCGAGCTGAAGCTTTCTTT.

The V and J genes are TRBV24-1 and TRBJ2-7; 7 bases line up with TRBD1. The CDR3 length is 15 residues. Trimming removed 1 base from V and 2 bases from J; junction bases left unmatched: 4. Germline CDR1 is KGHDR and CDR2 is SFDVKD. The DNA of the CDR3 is TGTGCCACCAGTGATTTAGACAGGGAAACCTACGAGCAGTACTTC. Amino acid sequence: CATSDLDRETYEQYF.

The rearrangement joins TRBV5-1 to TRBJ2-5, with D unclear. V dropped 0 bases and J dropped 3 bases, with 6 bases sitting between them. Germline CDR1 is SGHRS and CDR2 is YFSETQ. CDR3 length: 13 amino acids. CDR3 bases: TGCGCCAGCAGCTTGGACTACGAAGAGACCCAGTACTTC. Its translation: CASSLDYEETQYF.

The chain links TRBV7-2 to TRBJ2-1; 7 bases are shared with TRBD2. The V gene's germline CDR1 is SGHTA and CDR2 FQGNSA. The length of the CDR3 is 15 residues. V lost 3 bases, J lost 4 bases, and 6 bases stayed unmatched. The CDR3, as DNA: TGTGCCAGCAGCTTGACGGGAGGTCTTTACAATGAGCAGTTCTTC. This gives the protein CASSLTGGLYNEQFF.

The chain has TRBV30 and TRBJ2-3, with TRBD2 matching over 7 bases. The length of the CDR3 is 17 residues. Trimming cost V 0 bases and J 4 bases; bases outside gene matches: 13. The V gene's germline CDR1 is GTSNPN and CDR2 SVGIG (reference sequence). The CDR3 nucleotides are TGTGCCTGGAGTGTATCCGTTCGCGCGGGGGACCCAGATACGCAGTATTTT. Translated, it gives CAWSVSVRAGDPDTQYF. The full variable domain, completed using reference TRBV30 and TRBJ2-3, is SQTIHQWPATLVQPVGSPLSLECTVEGTSNPNLYWYRQAAGRGLQLLFYSVGIGQISSEVPQNLSASRPQDRQFILSSKKLLLSDSGFYLCAWSVSVRAGDPDTQYFGPGTRLTVL.

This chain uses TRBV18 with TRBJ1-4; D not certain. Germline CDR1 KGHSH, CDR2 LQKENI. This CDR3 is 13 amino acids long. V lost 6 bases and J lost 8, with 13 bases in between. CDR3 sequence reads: CASSWAEVEKLFF. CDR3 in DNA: TGTGCCAGCTCGTGGGCGGAGGTCGAAAAACTGTTTTTT.

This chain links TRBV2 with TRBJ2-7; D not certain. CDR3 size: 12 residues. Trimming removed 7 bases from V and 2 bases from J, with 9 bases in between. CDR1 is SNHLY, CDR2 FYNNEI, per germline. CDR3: CASMRQPYEQYF. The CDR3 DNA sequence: TGTGCCAGCATGCGGCAGCCCTACGAGCAGTACTTC.

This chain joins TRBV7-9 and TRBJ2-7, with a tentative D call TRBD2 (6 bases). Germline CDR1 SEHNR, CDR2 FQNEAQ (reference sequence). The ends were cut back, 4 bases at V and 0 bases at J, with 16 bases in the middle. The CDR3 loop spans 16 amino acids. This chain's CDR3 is CASSSPPGRGSYEQYF. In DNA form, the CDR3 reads TGTGCCAGCAGCTCCCCCCCCGGGCGGGGCTCCTACGAGCAGTACTTC.

CDR3 loop: CASSVGRAATNEKLFF. DNA of the CDR3: TGTGCCAGCAGCGTAGGCAGGGCAGCGACTAATGAAAAACTGTTTTTT. The V gene is TRBV9, the J gene TRBJ1-4; maybe TRBD1 (5 bases). CDR3 length equals 16 residues. In germline, CDR1 is SGDLS, CDR2 YYNGEE. Trimming left V 0 bases short and J 2 bases short, with 11 bases between.

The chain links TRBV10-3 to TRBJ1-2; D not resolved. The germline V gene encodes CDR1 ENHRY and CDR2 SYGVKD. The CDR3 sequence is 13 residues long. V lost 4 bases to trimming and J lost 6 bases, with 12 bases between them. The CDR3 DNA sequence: TGTGCCATCAGTGTAGGGATCGATAATGGCTACACCTTC. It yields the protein CAISVGIDNGYTF.

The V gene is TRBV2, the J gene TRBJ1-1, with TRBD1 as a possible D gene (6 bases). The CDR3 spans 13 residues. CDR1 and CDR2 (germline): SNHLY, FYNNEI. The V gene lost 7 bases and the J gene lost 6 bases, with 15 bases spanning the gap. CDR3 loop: CASTEQGGSEAFF. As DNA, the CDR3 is TGTGCCAGCACCGAACAGGGAGGGTCTGAAGCTTTCTTT.

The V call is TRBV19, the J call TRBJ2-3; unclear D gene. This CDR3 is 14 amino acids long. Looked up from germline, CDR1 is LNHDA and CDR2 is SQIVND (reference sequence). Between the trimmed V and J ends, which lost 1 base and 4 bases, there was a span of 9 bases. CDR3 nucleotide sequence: TGTGCCAGTAGTATAGGCAACTACGCAGATACGCAGTATTTT. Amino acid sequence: CASSIGNYADTQYF.

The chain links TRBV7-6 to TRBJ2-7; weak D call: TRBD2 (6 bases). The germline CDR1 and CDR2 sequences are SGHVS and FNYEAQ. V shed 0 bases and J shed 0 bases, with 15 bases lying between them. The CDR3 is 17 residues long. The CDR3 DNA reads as TGTGCCAGCAGCTTAGCGCAATATCGGGGGATCTCCTACGAGCAGTACTTC. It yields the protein CASSLAQYRGISYEQYF.

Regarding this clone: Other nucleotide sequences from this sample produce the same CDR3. CDR3 DNA: TGCGCCAGCAGCTTGGAGGGGGGAGGAAACACCATATATTTT. It is translated as CASSLEGGGNTIYF. This chain uses TRBV5-1 with TRBJ1-3, with TRBD1 as a possible D gene (6 bases). The germline V gene encodes CDR1 SGHRS and CDR2 YFSETQ. Trimming pared 0 bases from V and 4 bases from J, leaving 8 bases between. The CDR3 sequence is 14 residues long.

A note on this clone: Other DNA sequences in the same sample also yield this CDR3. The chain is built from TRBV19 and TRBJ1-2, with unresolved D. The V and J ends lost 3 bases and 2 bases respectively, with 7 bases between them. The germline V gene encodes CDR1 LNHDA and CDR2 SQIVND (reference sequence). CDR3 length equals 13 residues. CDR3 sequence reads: CASSMKLNYGYTF. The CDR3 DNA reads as TGTGCCAGTAGTATGAAGTTAAACTATGGCTACACCTTC.

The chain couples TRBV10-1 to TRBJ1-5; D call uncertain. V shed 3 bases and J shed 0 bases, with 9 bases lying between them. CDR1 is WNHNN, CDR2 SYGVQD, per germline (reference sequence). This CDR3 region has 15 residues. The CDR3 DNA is TGCGCCAGCAGTGAACCAGAACATAGCAATCAGCCCCAGCATTTT. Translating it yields CASSEPEHSNQPQHF.

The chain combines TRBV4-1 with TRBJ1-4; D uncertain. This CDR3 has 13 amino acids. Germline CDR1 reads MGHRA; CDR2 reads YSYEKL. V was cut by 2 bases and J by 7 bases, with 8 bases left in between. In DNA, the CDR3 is TGCGCCAGCAGCCAATTAATGAGTGAAAAACTGTTTTTT. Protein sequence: CASSQLMSEKLFF.

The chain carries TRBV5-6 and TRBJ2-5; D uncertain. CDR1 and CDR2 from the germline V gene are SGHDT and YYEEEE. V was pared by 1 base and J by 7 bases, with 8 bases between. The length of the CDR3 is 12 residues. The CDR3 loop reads CASSLSTGTQYF. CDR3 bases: TGTGCCAGCAGCTTGTCGACCGGGACCCAGTACTTC.

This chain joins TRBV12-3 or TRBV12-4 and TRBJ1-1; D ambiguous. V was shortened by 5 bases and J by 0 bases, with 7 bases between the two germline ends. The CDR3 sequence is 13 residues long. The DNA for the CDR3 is TGTGCCAGCAGTCCCCAGGTGAACACTGAAGCTTTCTTT. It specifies CASSPQVNTEAFF.

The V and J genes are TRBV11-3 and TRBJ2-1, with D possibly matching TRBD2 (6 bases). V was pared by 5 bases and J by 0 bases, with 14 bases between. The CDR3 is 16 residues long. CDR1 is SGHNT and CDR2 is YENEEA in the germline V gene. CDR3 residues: CASSSSGTNSYNEQFF. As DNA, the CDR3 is TGTGCCAGCAGCAGTAGCGGAACAAACTCCTACAATGAGCAGTTCTTC.

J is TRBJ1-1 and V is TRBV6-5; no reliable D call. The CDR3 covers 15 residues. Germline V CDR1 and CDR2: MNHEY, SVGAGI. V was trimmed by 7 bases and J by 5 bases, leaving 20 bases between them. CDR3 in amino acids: CASTPGLSGGTEAFF. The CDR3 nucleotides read TGTGCCAGCACGCCCGGGTTATCCGGAGGGACTGAAGCTTTCTTT.

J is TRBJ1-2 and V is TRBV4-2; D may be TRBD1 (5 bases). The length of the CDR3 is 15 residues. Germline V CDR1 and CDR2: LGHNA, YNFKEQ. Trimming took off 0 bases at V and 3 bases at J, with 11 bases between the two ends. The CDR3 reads CASSQDWDLDYGYTF. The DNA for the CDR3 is TGTGCCAGCAGCCAAGATTGGGACTTGGACTATGGCTACACCTTC.

CDR3 sequence: CASSLASEAEQYF. The CDR3 nucleotides are TGTGCCAGCAGTCTAGCTTCTGAGGCCGAGCAGTACTTC. The gene calls are TRBV2 and TRBJ2-7; possibly TRBD2 for D (5 bases). Germline V gene sequence: CDR1 SNHLY, CDR2 FYNNEI. The CDR3 is made up of 13 amino acids. The V and J ends lost 5 bases and 6 bases respectively, with 14 bases between them.

This CDR3 is CSGFPYDFNVYNEQFF. CDR3 sequence (DNA): TGCAGCGGGTTCCCCTATGACTTTAACGTCTACAATGAGCAGTTCTTC. V is TRBV29-1 and J is TRBJ2-1; no definite D call. The germline V and J ends were trimmed by 7 bases and 3 bases, with 22 bases remaining between them. There are 16 residues in the CDR3. The V gene's germline CDR1 is SQVTM and CDR2 ANQGSEA.

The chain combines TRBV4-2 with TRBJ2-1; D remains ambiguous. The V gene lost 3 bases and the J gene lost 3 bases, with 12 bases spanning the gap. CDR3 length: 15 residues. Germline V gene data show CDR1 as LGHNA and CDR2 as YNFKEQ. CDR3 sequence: CASSQRHQVYNEQFF. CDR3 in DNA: TGTGCCAGCAGCCAGAGACATCAGGTCTACAATGAGCAGTTCTTC.